The 32 T cell receptor beta chains presented below share a single source sample, sequenced in a study of TIL therapy for anti-PD-1-resistant metastatic lung cancer (dated by TCRdb to the early 2020s). TCR beta CDR3 regions were amplified from genomic DNA by bias-controlled multiplex PCR with the immunoSEQ v3 hsTCRB kit. This is the immuneACCESS table as TCRdb keeps it, with only in-frame sequences that have V and J called. A part of the clones is gone; compared with another copy, unresolved V genes explain less than half, and the rest is unexplained. The sample contains some 57,000 clones, around 90% of them found a single time. The top ten clonotypes cover approximately 2.8% of the sample. The time point label, read with the paper, signifies: pre-treatment sample, taken before nivolumab and TIL therapy. Source: blood, taken at baseline. The receptors were sampled from a person aged 25 to 85 with non-small cell lung cancer.

The chain employs TRBV12-1 and TRBJ2-3. TRBV12-1 is annotated as a pseudogene. This CDR3 contains 12 residues. The DNA of the CDR3 is TGTGCCAGCAGCTCCAAGACAGATACGCAGTATTTT. It codes for CASSSKTDTQYF.

The chain couples TRBV5-1 to TRBJ1-1, with 8 bases fitting TRBD1. Per germline, CDR1 SGHRS and CDR2 YFSETQ. The V gene end was trimmed by 4 bases and the J gene end by 5 bases; junction bases not matched to a gene: 7. CDR3 length: 14 amino acids. Here the CDR3 reads CASSKGQEMTEAFF. Here the CDR3 DNA reads TGCGCCAGCAGCAAGGGACAGGAAATGACTGAAGCTTTCTTT. Based on the CDR3 plus reference TRBV5-1 and TRBJ1-1, the full variable domain is KAGVTQTPRYLIKTRGQQVTLSCSPISGHRSVSWYQQTPGQGLQFLFEYFSETQRNKGNFPGRFSGRQFSNSRSEMNVSTLELGDSALYLCASSKGQEMTEAFFGQGTRLTVV.

This clone was seen only a few times. V gene TRBV15 combines with J gene TRBJ1-2; D perhaps matches TRBD1 (5 bases). V was cut by 3 bases and J by 5 bases, with 10 bases left in between. The CDR3 runs 13 residues. The germline V gene encodes CDR1 LNHNV and CDR2 YYDKDF (reference sequence). The CDR3 sequence: CATSSTGDYGYTF. CDR3 coding DNA: TGTGCCACCAGCAGCACAGGTGATTATGGCTACACCTTC.

The rearrangement uses TRBV11-2 and TRBJ1-2, with 7 nucleotides matching TRBD1. Trimming took 4 bases from V and 4 from J; bases not matched to a gene: 9. The germline gives CDR1 SGHAT, CDR2 FQNNGV. This CDR3 spans 15 amino acids. DNA for the CDR3: TGTGCCAGCAGCTCTCGCGGGACAGCATCCTATGGCTACACCTTC. It specifies CASSSRGTASYGYTF. Drawing the rest from reference TRBV11-2 and TRBJ1-2, the complete variable domain is EAGVAQSPRYKIIEKRQSVAFWCNPISGHATLYWYQQILGQGPKLLIQFQNNGVVDDSQLPKDRFSAERLKGVDSTLKIQPAKLEDSAVYLCASSSRGTASYGYTFGSGTRLTVV.

The chain recombines TRBV3-1 (or the pseudogene TRBV3-2) with TRBJ2-7, with D perhaps matching TRBD2 (5 bases). CDR1 is LGHDT, CDR2 YNNKEL, per germline (reference sequence). Trimming pared 3 bases from V and 7 bases from J, leaving 13 bases between. This CDR3 is 13 amino acids long. CDR3 in DNA: TGTGCCAGCAGCCAGGTAGAGGAGGAAGAGCAGTACTTC. As protein: CASSQVEEEEQYF.

V and J are TRBV19 and TRBJ1-5; a weak D match, TRBD1 (5 bases). This CDR3 comprises 16 residues. Germline V lookup: CDR1 LNHDA, CDR2 SQIVND (reference sequence). Trimming took 5 bases from V and 1 from J, leaving 15 bases between them. The CDR3 loop is CASSVGGVLSNQPQHF. CDR3 in DNA: TGTGCCAGTAGTGTGGGGGGGGTTCTAAGCAATCAGCCCCAGCATTTT.

V and J are TRBV21-1 and TRBJ2-7; whether TRBD2, the table's D call, matches the DNA was not checked. TRBV21-1 is tagged as a pseudogene. The CDR3 sequence is 16 residues long. DNA for the CDR3: TGTGCCAGCAGCAAAGCAAGGGAGGGGTTCTCCTACGAGCAGTACTTC. Translated, it gives CASSKAREGFSYEQYF.

The V gene is TRBV9, the J gene TRBJ2-7; the D gene is possibly TRBD1 (7 bases). Per germline, CDR1 SGDLS and CDR2 YYNGEE. The CDR3 contains 13 residues. Trimming pared 0 bases from V and 6 bases from J, leaving 10 bases between. CDR3 in DNA: TGTGCCAGCAGCGTAGGACAGGGAGGCGAGCAGTACTTC. It codes for CASSVGQGGEQYF.

This clone is a singleton in its sample. V is TRBV15 and J is TRBJ1-5, with 7 bases fitting TRBD1. Germline values: CDR1 LNHNV, CDR2 YYDKDF (reference sequence). The CDR3 runs to 14 residues. Unmatched junction bases numbered 5, after V lost 3 bases and J lost 6 bases. DNA of the CDR3: TGTGCCACCAGCAGCGGACAGGAAAGTCAGCCCCAGCATTTT. Its protein product is CATSSGQESQPQHF.

The chain links TRBV4-1 to TRBJ1-4; no clear D gene. The ends were cut back, 1 base at V and 7 bases at J, with 13 bases in the middle. Germline V gene sequence: CDR1 MGHRA, CDR2 YSYEKL. The CDR3 contains 15 residues. CDR3: CASSQVWSGSEKLFF. The DNA of the CDR3 is TGCGCCAGCAGCCAAGTTTGGAGTGGTTCTGAAAAACTGTTTTTT.

In its sample, this clone was seen once. This sequence joins TRBV9 and TRBJ1-1, with no clear D. V dropped 0 bases and J dropped 7 bases, with 13 bases sitting between them. The CDR3 contains 14 residues. Germline CDR1 reads SGDLS; CDR2 reads YYNGEE. CDR3 nucleotides: TGTGCCAGCAGCGTAGCGGATAGGGTCGGTGAAGCTTTCTTT. Protein product: CASSVADRVGEAFF.

The J gene is TRBJ2-7, the V gene TRBV10-3; a possible D gene is TRBD1 (6 bases). There are 12 residues in the CDR3. CDR1 and CDR2 (germline): ENHRY, SYGVKD. V was trimmed by 5 bases and J by 3 bases, leaving 8 bases between them. The CDR3 here is CAISIQGYEQYF. DNA for the CDR3: TGTGCCATCAGTATACAGGGCTACGAGCAGTACTTC.

V usage is TRBV7-9 and J usage is TRBJ2-7; D may correspond to TRBD1 or TRBD2 (6 bases each). The ends were cut back, 1 base at V and 0 bases at J, with 16 bases in the middle. Germline values: CDR1 SEHNR, CDR2 FQNEAQ (reference sequence). CDR3 size: 17 residues. The chain's CDR3 is CASSLVGGGPLSYEQYF. In nucleotides, the CDR3 is TGTGCCAGCAGCTTAGTGGGTGGGGGGCCCCTCTCCTACGAGCAGTACTTC. Looking up the rest from reference TRBV7-9 and TRBJ2-7 gives the full variable domain: DTGVSQNPRHKITKRGQNVTFRCDPISEHNRLYWYRQTLGQGPEFLTYFQNEAQLEKSRLLSDRFSAERPKGSFSTLEIQRTEQGDSAMYLCASSLVGGGPLSYEQYFGPGTRLTVT.

The chain recombines TRBV30 with TRBJ2-2; a weak D match, TRBD2 (5 bases). CDR3 length: 16 amino acids. Per germline, CDR1 GTSNPN and CDR2 SVGIG (reference sequence). Deletions cut 2 bases from V and 6 bases from J, with 19 bases between. CDR3 sequence reads: CAWSTPGLLPAGELFF. In nucleotides, the CDR3 is TGTGCCTGGAGTACTCCCGGACTGCTACCCGCCGGGGAGCTGTTTTTT.

The chain joins TRBV4-2 to TRBJ2-7; the match to TRBD1 covers 8 bases. The V gene end was trimmed by 4 bases and the J gene end by 3 bases; junction bases not matched to a gene: 5. The CDR3 covers 14 residues. CDR1 LGHNA and CDR2 YNFKEQ come from the germline V gene. The CDR3 sequence is CASSLDDRGYEQYF. CDR3 bases: TGTGCCAGCAGCCTTGACGACAGGGGCTACGAGCAGTACTTC.

The genes are TRBV21-1 and TRBJ2-5; TRBD2 reflects the table's D call only, with no check against the DNA. TRBV21-1 is annotated as a pseudogene. The CDR3 is 16 amino acids. The CDR3 is CASSPRTSGRKETQYF. CDR3 in DNA: TGTGCCAGCAGCCCCCGGACTAGCGGGAGGAAAGAGACCCAGTACTTC.

The V gene is TRBV15, the J gene TRBJ2-7; 10 bases map to TRBD1. Germline lookup yields CDR1 LNHNV and CDR2 YYDKDF (reference sequence). The CDR3 spans 13 residues. V dropped 8 bases and J dropped 3; count of bases not matched to a gene: 4. CDR3 coding DNA: TGTGCCACCGCCCGGGACAGGGGCTACGAGCAGTACTTC. Translated: CATARDRGYEQYF.

V usage is TRBV5-1 and J usage is TRBJ1-1; 8 bases align to TRBD1. The germline gives CDR1 SGHRS, CDR2 YFSETQ. The CDR3 spans 14 residues. V shed 4 bases, J shed 7 bases, and the junction held 9 bases outside the gene matches. This chain's CDR3 is CASSPGQGRLEAFF. CDR3 bases: TGCGCCAGCAGCCCTGGACAGGGTAGACTTGAAGCTTTCTTT. Full variable domain (missing parts from reference TRBV5-1 and TRBJ1-1): KAGVTQTPRYLIKTRGQQVTLSCSPISGHRSVSWYQQTPGQGLQFLFEYFSETQRNKGNFPGRFSGRQFSNSRSEMNVSTLELGDSALYLCASSPGQGRLEAFFGQGTRLTVV.

This chain joins TRBV18 and TRBJ1-2; D uncertain. The V and J ends lost 0 bases and 8 bases respectively, with 13 bases between them. Germline V gives CDR1 KGHSH, CDR2 LQKENI. The CDR3 runs to 14 residues. For the CDR3, the DNA is TGTGCCAGCTCACCACCTCAGCTTCGGGTCGGCTACACCTTC. This translates into CASSPPQLRVGYTF.

The rearrangement joins TRBV12-5 to TRBJ1-2; TRBD1 matches 10 bases. The CDR3 consists of 15 residues. Germline V gene data show CDR1 as LGHNT and CDR2 as FRNRAP. J gave up 4 bases and V 0 bases, and 2 bases lay outside the gene matches. The CDR3 DNA reads TGTGCTAGTGGTTTGGTGGGACAGGGGACCTATGGCTACACCTTC. It yields the protein CASGLVGQGTYGYTF.

J is TRBJ2-3 and V is TRBV9; D is unresolved. Germline V gene lookup returns CDR1 SGDLS and CDR2 YYNGEE. V lost 0 bases and J lost 6, with 5 bases in between. The CDR3 has 12 amino acids. The CDR3 DNA follows: TGTGCCAGCAGCGTAGAGCCCGATACGCAGTATTTT. Protein sequence: CASSVEPDTQYF.

This chain links TRBV6-5 with TRBJ2-4, with D possibly TRBD2 on 6 matching bases. This CDR3 is 11 amino acids long. V lost 2 bases and J 11 bases, leaving 7 bases between the germline ends. The V gene's germline CDR1 is MNHEY and CDR2 SVGAGI. The CDR3 is CASSYGDFQYF. For the CDR3, the DNA is TGTGCCAGCAGTTACGGGGACTTTCAGTACTTC.

The rearrangement uses TRBV30 and TRBJ2-7, with TRBD2 matching 7 bases. There are 12 residues in the CDR3. Per germline, CDR1 GTSNPN and CDR2 SVGIG (reference sequence). V trimming: 5 bases; J trimming: 6 bases; junction bases outside the gene matches: 7. The CDR3 bases are TGTGCCTGGGGGAGGGAGGTCTCCGAGCAGTACTTC. Its protein is CAWGREVSEQYF.

The CDR3 sequence is CASSPGGQHNSPLHF. As DNA, the CDR3 is TGTGCCAGCAGCCCAGGGGGACAGCATAATTCACCCCTCCACTTT. V is TRBV3-1 (or the pseudogene TRBV3-2) and J is TRBJ1-6; 7 bases are shared with TRBD1. Trimming at V came to 4 bases and at J to 5 bases, leaving 5 bases not matched to a gene. From germline, CDR1 is LGHDT and CDR2 YNNKEL (reference sequence). The CDR3 runs 15 residues.

The count of this clone is one. The rearrangement links TRBV28 to TRBJ1-5, with 7 bases matching TRBD1. V trimming: 4 bases; J trimming: 7 bases; junction bases outside the gene matches: 10. This CDR3 contains 15 residues. CDR1 and CDR2 (germline): MDHEN, SYDVKM. CDR3 nucleotide sequence: TGTGCCAGCAGTTCAAGACAGGGTTACGGGCAGCCCCAGCATTTT. Encoded protein: CASSSRQGYGQPQHF.

The chain links TRBV27 to TRBJ2-2; TRBD2 is a possible D gene (6 bases). Germline V gene sequence: CDR1 MNHEY, CDR2 SMNVEV (reference sequence). The CDR3 contains 16 residues. Trimming pared 2 bases from V and 6 bases from J, leaving 16 bases between. CDR3 in DNA: TGTGCCAGCAGTTTAAATCTGGCGGGGTTAGCCGGGGAGCTGTTTTTT. This gives the protein CASSLNLAGLAGELFF.

This rearrangement joins TRBV19 to TRBJ2-1, with 13 bases lining up with TRBD2. J lost 3 bases, V lost 5 bases, and 4 bases had no gene match. The length of the CDR3 is 16 residues. Germline V gene lookup returns CDR1 LNHDA and CDR2 SQIVND (reference sequence). The CDR3 loop is CASSLRLAGGYNEQFF. CDR3 nucleotides: TGTGCCAGTAGTCTCCGACTAGCGGGGGGCTACAATGAGCAGTTCTTC. The full variable domain, its missing parts supplied by reference TRBV19 and TRBJ2-1, is DGGITQSPKYLFRKEGQNVTLSCEQNLNHDAMYWYRQDPGQGLRLIYYSQIVNDFQKGDIAEGYSVSREKKESFPLTVTSAQKNPTAFYLCASSLRLAGGYNEQFFGPGTRLTVL.

This rearrangement joins TRBV19 to TRBJ1-6, with D possibly matching TRBD1 (5 bases). V lost 5 bases to trimming and J lost 7 bases, with 12 bases between them. Germline lookup yields CDR1 LNHDA and CDR2 SQIVND (reference sequence). The CDR3 sequence is 14 residues long. CDR3 DNA: TGTGCCAGTAGTGACCCAGGGACCAATTCACCCCTCCACTTT. It translates to CASSDPGTNSPLHF.

The rearrangement links TRBV10-3 to TRBJ1-5, with D maybe TRBD1 (6 bases). The V gene lost 0 bases and the J gene lost 6 bases, with 15 bases spanning the gap. CDR3 length: 16 residues. Germline V lookup: CDR1 ENHRY, CDR2 SYGVKD. The CDR3 DNA reads TGTGCCATCAGTGAGTCAGGGGGGACCACGAGTCAGCCCCAGCATTTT. This gives the protein CAISESGGTTSQPQHF.

V is TRBV11-1 and J is TRBJ2-7, with D maybe TRBD2 (6 bases). Trimming shortened V by 5 bases and J by 2 bases, and 19 bases separated the two germline ends. Germline CDR1 SGHAT, CDR2 FQDESV (reference sequence). The length of the CDR3 is 16 residues. Here the CDR3 reads CASSPRGDGGAYEQYF. DNA for the CDR3: TGTGCCAGCAGCCCCCGCGGGGACGGAGGCGCCTACGAGCAGTACTTC.

This clone appeared a few times. This chain uses TRBV28 with TRBJ1-1, with 7 positions matching TRBD1. Germline V gene sequence: CDR1 MDHEN, CDR2 SYDVKM. This CDR3 spans 14 amino acids. Germline trimming cut 4 bases from V and 8 bases from J; bases unmatched to any gene: 10. The CDR3: CASSSSYRGLEAFF. The DNA of the CDR3 is TGTGCCAGCAGTTCGTCGTACAGGGGTCTGGAAGCTTTCTTT.

The DNA of the CDR3 is TGTGCCAGCAGTGAAGTCCCAGGGAGCGGGGCGGAGACCCAGTACTTC. This gives the protein CASSEVPGSGAETQYF. The V call is TRBV6-1, the J call TRBJ2-5; TRBD2 aligns across 7 bases. Germline CDR1 and CDR2: MNHNS and SASEGT. With V trimmed by 1 base and J by 5 bases, 10 bases remained unmatched. The length of the CDR3 is 16 residues.